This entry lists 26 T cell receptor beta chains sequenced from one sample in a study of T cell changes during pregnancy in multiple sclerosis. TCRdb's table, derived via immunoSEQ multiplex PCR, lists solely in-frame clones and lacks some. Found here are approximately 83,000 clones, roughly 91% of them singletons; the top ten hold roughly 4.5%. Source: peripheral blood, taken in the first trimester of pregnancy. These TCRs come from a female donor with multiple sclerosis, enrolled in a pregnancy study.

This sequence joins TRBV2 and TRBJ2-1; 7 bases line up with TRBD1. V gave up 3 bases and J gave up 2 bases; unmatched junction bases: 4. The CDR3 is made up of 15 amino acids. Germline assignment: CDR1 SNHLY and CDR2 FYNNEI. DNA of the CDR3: TGTGCCAGCAGTGAGGGGCAGGGGGCCTACAATGAGCAGTTCTTC. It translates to CASSEGQGAYNEQFF.

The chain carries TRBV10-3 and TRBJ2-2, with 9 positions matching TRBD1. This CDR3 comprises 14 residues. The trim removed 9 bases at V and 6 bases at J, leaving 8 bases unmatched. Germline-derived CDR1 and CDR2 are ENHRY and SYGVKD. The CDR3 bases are TGTGCCATAGGGACAGGGCATCACCCCGGGGAGCTGTTTTTT. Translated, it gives CAIGTGHHPGELFF.

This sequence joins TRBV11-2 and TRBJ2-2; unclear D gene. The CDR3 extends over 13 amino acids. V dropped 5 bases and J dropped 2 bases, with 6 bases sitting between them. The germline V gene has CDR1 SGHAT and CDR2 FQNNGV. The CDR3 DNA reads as TGTGCCAGCAGCACGGGTAACACCGGGGAGCTGTTTTTT. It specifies CASSTGNTGELFF.

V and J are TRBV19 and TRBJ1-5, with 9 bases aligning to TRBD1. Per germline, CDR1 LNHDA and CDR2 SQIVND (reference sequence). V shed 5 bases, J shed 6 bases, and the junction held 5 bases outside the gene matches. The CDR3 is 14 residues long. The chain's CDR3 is CASSRNRGPQPQHF. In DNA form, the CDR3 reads TGTGCCAGTAGTCGGAACAGGGGGCCTCAGCCCCAGCATTTT.

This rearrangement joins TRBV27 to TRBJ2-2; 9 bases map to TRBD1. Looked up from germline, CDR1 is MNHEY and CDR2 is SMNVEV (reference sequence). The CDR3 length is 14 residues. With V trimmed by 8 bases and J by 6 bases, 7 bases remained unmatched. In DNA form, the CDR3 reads TGTGCCAGCCGGACAGGGGCCGGGCCCGGGGAGCTGTTTTTT. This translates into CASRTGAGPGELFF.

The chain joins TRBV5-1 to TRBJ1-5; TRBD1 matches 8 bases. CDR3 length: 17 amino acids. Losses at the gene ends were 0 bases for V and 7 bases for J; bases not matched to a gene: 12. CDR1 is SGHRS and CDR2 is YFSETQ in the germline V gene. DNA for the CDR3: TGCGCCAGCAGCTTGGCTAAACGGGACAGGAGGGGACAGCCCCAGCATTTT. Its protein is CASSLAKRDRRGQPQHF.

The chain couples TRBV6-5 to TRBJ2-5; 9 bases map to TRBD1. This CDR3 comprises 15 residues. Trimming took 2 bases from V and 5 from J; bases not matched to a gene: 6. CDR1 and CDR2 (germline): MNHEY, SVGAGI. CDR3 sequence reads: CASSYEGTGMETQYF. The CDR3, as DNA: TGTGCCAGCAGTTACGAAGGGACAGGGATGGAGACCCAGTACTTC.

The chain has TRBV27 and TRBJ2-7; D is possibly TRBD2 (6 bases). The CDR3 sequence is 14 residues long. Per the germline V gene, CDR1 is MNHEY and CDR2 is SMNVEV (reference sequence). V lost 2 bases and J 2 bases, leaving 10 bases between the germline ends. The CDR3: CASSLAGSPYEQYF. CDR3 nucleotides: TGTGCCAGCAGTTTAGCGGGGAGTCCCTACGAGCAGTACTTC.

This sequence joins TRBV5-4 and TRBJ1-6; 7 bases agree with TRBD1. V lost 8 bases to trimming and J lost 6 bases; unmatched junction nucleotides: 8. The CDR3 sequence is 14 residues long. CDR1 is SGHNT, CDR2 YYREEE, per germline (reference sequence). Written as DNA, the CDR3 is TGTGCCAGTACCTCACAGGGGATTAATTCACCCCTCCACTTT. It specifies CASTSQGINSPLHF.

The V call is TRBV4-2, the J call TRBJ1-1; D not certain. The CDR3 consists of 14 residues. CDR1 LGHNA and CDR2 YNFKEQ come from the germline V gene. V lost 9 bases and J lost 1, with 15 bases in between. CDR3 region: CASDLVGENTEAFF. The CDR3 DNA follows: TGTGCCAGTGATCTTGTCGGGGAGAACACTGAAGCTTTCTTT.

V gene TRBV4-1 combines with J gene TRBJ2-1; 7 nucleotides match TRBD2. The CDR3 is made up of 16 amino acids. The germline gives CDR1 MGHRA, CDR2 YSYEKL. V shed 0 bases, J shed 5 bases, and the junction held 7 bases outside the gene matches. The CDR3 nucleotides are TGCGCCAGCAGCCAAGAACAAGCGGGGTGGGACAATGAGCAGTTCTTC. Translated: CASSQEQAGWDNEQFF.

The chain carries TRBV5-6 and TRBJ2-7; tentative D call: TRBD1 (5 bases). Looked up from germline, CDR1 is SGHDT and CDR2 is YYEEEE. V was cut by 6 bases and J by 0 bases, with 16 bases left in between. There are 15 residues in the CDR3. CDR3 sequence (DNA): TGTGCCAGCAAATCGATCGACAGAAGCTCCTACGAGCAGTACTTC. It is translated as CASKSIDRSSYEQYF.

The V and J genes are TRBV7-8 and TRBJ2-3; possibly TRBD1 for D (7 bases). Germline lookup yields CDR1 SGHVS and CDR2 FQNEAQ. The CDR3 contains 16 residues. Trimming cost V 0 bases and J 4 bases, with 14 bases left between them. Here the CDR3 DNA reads TGTGCCAGCAGCTTAGCGCGGGACAGAACCTCAGATACGCAGTATTTT. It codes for CASSLARDRTSDTQYF. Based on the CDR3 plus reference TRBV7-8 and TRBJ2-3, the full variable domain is GAGVSQSPRYKVAKRGQDVALRCDPISGHVSLFWYQQALGQGPEFLTYFQNEAQLDKSGLPSDRFFAERPEGSVSTLKIQRTQQEDSAVYLCASSLARDRTSDTQYFGPGTRLTVL.

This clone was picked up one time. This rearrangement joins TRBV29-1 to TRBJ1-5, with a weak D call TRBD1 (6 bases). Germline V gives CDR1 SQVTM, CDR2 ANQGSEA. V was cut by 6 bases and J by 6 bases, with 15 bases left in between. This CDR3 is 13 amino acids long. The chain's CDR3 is CSVYTGSGQPQHF. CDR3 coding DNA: TGCAGCGTCTATACAGGGAGTGGTCAGCCCCAGCATTTT.

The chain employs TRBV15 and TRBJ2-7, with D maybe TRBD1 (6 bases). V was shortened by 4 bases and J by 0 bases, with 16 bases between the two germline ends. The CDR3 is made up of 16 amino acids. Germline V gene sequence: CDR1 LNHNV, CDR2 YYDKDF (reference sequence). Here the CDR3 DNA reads TGTGCCACCAGCACAACACCAGGGGATAGCTCCTACGAGCAGTACTTC. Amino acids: CATSTTPGDSSYEQYF. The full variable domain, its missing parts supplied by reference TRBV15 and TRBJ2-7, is DAMVIQNPRYQVTQFGKPVTLSCSQTLNHNVMYWYQQKSSQAPKLLFHYYDKDFNNEADTPDNFQSRRPNTSFCFLDIRSPGLGDTAMYLCATSTTPGDSSYEQYFGPGTRLTVT.

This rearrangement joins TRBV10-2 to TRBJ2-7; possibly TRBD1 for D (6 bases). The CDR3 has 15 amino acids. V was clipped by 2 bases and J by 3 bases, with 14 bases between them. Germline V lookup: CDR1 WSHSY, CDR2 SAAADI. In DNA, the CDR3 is TGCGCCAGCAGTGAGAGTCAGCAAGGGGGCTACGAGCAGTACTTC. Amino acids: CASSESQQGGYEQYF.

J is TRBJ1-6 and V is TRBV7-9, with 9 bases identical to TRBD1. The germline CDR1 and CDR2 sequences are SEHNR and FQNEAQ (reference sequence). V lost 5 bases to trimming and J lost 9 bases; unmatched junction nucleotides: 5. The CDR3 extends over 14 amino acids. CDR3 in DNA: TGTGCCAGCAGCCCGACAGGGGGTAGTTCACCCCTCCACTTT. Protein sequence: CASSPTGGSSPLHF.

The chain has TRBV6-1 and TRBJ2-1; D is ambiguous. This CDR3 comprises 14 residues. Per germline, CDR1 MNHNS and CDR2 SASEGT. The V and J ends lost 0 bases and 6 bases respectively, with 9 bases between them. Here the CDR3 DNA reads TGTGCCAGCAGTGAAGCGTCTTTGTCCAATGAGCAGTTCTTC. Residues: CASSEASLSNEQFF.

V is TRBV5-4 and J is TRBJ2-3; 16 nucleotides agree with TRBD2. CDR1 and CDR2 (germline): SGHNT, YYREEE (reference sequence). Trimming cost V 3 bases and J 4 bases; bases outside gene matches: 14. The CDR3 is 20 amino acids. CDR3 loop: CASSWGTSGGGHETADTQYF. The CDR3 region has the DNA TGTGCCAGCAGCTGGGGGACTAGCGGGGGGGGTCATGAGACGGCAGATACGCAGTATTTT.

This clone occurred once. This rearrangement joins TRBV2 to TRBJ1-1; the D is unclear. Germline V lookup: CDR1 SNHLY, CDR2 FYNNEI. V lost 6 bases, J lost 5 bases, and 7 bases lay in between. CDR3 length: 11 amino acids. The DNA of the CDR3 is TGTGCCAGCAGCGAGGGAACTGAAGCTTTCTTT. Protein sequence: CASSEGTEAFF.

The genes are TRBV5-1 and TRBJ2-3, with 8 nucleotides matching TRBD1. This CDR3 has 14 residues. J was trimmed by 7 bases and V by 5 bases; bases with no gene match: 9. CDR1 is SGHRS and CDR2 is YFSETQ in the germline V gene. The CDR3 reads CASRLTGDLHTQYF. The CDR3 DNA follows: TGCGCCAGCAGACTGACAGGGGATCTGCATACGCAGTATTTT.

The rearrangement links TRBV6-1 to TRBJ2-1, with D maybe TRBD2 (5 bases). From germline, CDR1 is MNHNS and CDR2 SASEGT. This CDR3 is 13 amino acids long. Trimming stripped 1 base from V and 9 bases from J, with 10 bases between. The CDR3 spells CASSEVGEREQFF. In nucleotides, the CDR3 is TGTGCCAGCAGTGAAGTCGGGGAGCGTGAGCAGTTCTTC.

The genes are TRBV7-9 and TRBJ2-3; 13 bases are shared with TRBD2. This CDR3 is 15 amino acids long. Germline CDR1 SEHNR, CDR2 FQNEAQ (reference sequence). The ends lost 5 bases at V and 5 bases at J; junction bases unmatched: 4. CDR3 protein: CASSRLAGGIDTQYF. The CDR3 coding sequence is TGTGCCAGCAGCCGACTAGCGGGGGGAATAGATACGCAGTATTTT.

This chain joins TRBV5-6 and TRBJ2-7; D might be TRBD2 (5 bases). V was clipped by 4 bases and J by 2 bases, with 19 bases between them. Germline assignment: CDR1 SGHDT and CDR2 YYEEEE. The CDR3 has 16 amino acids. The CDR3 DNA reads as TGTGCCAGCAGCCCCGGCCCGTTCGGGATAACCTACGAGCAGTACTTC. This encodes CASSPGPFGITYEQYF.

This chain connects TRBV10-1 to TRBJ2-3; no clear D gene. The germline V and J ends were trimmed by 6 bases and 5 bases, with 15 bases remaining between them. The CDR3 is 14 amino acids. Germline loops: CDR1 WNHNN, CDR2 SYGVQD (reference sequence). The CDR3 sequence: CASSISDEEDTQYF. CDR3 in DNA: TGCGCCAGCAGCATCTCAGATGAGGAAGATACGCAGTATTTT.

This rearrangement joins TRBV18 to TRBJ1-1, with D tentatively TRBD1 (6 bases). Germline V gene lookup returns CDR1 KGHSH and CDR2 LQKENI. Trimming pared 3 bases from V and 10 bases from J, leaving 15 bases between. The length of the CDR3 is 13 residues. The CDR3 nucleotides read TGTGCCAGCTCACCGACGGGGGGCGTTACAGCTTTCTTT. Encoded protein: CASSPTGGVTAFF. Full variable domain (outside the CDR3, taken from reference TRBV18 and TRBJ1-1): NAGVMQNPRHLVRRRGQEARLRCSPMKGHSHVYWYRQLPEEGLKFMVYLQKENIIDESGMPKERFSAEFPKEGPSILRIQQVVRGDSAAYFCASSPTGGVTAFFGQGTRLTVV.